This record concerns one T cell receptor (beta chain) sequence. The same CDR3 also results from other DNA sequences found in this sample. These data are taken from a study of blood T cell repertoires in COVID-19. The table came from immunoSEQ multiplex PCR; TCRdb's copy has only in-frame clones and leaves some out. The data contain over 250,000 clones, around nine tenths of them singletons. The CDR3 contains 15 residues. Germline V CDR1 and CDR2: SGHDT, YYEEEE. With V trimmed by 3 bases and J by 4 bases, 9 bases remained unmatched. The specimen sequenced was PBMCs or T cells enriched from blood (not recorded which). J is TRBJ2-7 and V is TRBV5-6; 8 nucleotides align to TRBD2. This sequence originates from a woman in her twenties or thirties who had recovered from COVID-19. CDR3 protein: CASSSGLAGIYEQYF. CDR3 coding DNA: TGTGCCAGCAGCTCCGGACTAGCTGGGATTTACGAGCAGTACTTC.